What follows are 5 T cell receptor beta chains derived from one specimen sequenced in a study of T cells in tumors after PD-1 blockade. The protocol was immunoSEQ multiplex PCR, while the TCRdb copy is restricted to in-frame clones and leaves out a portion. The data contain some 48,000 clones, 75% to 80% of them singletons. The sequences come from PBMCs, collected before anti-PD-1 treatment. The receptors shown here come from a human donor with basal cell carcinoma.

This chain links TRBV4-1 with TRBJ2-1; D is possibly TRBD1 or TRBD2 (5 bases each). V lost 6 bases to trimming and J lost 10 bases, with 13 bases between them. Germline-derived CDR1 and CDR2 are MGHRA and YSYEKL. This CDR3 comprises 12 residues. CDR3 in DNA: TGCGCCAGCAGACACGGTGGGGACGAGCAGTTCTTC. Encoded protein: CASRHGGDEQFF.

The chain uses TRBV27 and TRBJ2-5; 9 bases match TRBD1. The V segment lost 5 bases and the J segment 3 bases; nucleotides outside the gene matches: 7. The CDR3 contains 15 residues. Germline loops: CDR1 MNHEY, CDR2 SMNVEV (reference sequence). The CDR3 region has the DNA TGTGCCAGCAGTCTATTGGGACAGGGAGAAGAGACCCAGTACTTC. Amino acid sequence: CASSLLGQGEETQYF.

This rearrangement joins TRBV5-1 to TRBJ2-7, with TRBD2 matching over 7 bases. Per the germline V gene, CDR1 is SGHRS and CDR2 is YFSETQ. V lost 7 bases to trimming and J lost 3 bases; unmatched junction nucleotides: 4. The CDR3 runs to 12 residues. Written as DNA, the CDR3 is TGCGCCAGCGGCGGGGGTCTCTACGAGCAGTACTTC. Translated, it gives CASGGGLYEQYF.

This sequence joins TRBV10-1 and TRBJ2-1, with D possibly TRBD1 on 6 matching bases. Germline-derived CDR1 and CDR2 are WNHNN and SYGVQD (reference sequence). This CDR3 has 17 residues. Trimming stripped 0 bases from V and 9 bases from J, with 21 bases between. In DNA, the CDR3 is TGCGCCAGCAGTGAGTCTAGGGGGACCATACCCAACTGTGAGCAGTTCTTC. Protein sequence: CASSESRGTIPNCEQFF.

V and J are TRBV30 and TRBJ2-1; 8 nucleotides agree with TRBD1. The CDR3 length is 15 residues. V shed 0 bases, J shed 7 bases, and the junction held 8 bases outside the gene matches. Germline V lookup: CDR1 GTSNPN, CDR2 SVGIG (reference sequence). In DNA, the CDR3 is TGTGCCTGGAGTGTACTCGTCAGGGGGCGGAATGAGCAGTTCTTC. Translating gives CAWSVLVRGRNEQFF.